This entry lists 23 T cell receptor beta chains sequenced from one sample in a study of T cell repertoires in cytomegalovirus infection. TCRdb re-analysed the reads in MiXCR, keeping a single row per CDR3 protein. Of about 320,000 distinct CDR3 sequences in the sample, 8% to 10% were seen once. Sequenced: PBMCs. The receptor set was obtained from a human donor in good health (CMV status not recorded). Some clones in this sample may be carry-over from other donors' samples.

As for this clonotype: Here the CDR3 omits its conserved ending phenylalanine or tryptophan, so a read error is the likely source. The V call is TRBV7-2, the J call TRBJ1-5; no definite D call. Germline lookup yields CDR1 SGHTA and CDR2 FQGNSA. The CDR3 loop spans 15 amino acids. For the CDR3, the DNA is TGTGCCGGCAGCCAGAGTCAAATGACCAATCAGCCCCAGCATATT. It translates to CAGSQSQMTNQPQHI.

This clonotype was seen many times. The chain couples TRBV7-6 to TRBJ2-5; D gene unclear. Germline V gene sequence: CDR1 SGHVS, CDR2 FNYEAQ. The ends were cut back, 0 bases at V and 2 bases at J, with 13 bases in the middle. The CDR3 is made up of 16 amino acids. The CDR3 DNA follows: TGTGCCAGCAGCTTAGCCCCCCCAATAGCTCAAGAGACCCAGTACTTC. Amino acids: CASSLAPPIAQETQYF.

This sequence joins TRBV7-9 and TRBJ2-3; no firm D call. CDR3 length: 15 residues. Germline V gene sequence: CDR1 SEHNR, CDR2 FQNEAQ (reference sequence). Trimming pared 1 base from V and 0 bases from J, leaving 8 bases between. This CDR3 reads CASSLGHPSTDTQYF. DNA of the CDR3: TGTGCCAGCAGCTTAGGGCATCCTAGCACAGATACGCAGTATTTT.

This clonotype was seen many times. The J gene is TRBJ2-3, the V gene TRBV7-2, with 14 bases that match TRBD2. Looked up from germline, CDR1 is SGHTA and CDR2 is FQGNSA. J was trimmed by 5 bases and V by 4 bases; bases with no gene match: 8. The CDR3 is 17 amino acids. CDR3 amino acids: CASSSTGLAGALDTQYF. The CDR3 nucleotides read TGTGCCAGCAGCTCTACGGGACTAGCGGGAGCTCTAGATACGCAGTATTTT.

The chain joins TRBV12-3 or TRBV12-4 to TRBJ1-4, with TRBD1 matching over 9 bases. V lost 7 bases and J lost 5; bases outside the gene matches: 14. The CDR3 spans 17 residues. The CDR3: CASNLSRDRVQNEKLFF. Written as DNA, the CDR3 is TGTGCCAGCAACTTGTCCCGGGACAGGGTCCAGAATGAAAAACTGTTTTTT.

This clonotype was detected ten times or more. This sequence joins TRBV4-1 and TRBJ1-5; D remains unclear. Trimming shortened V by 0 bases and J by 0 bases, and 15 bases separated the two germline ends. CDR1 and CDR2 (germline): MGHRA, YSYEKL. The CDR3 spans 18 residues. CDR3 sequence (DNA): TGCGCCAGCAGCCAAGAACGGGATACTTCTTTTAGCAATCAGCCCCAGCATTTT. It translates to CASSQERDTSFSNQPQHF.

V usage is TRBV7-9 and J usage is TRBJ1-2; unclear D gene. The length of the CDR3 is 14 residues. V was trimmed by 7 bases and J by 8 bases, leaving 20 bases between them. CDR1 and CDR2 from the germline V gene are SEHNR and FQNEAQ (reference sequence). CDR3 sequence: CASKSSPDTQGYTF. The CDR3 coding sequence is TGTGCCAGCAAATCTTCGCCCGACACCCAAGGCTACACCTTC.

There are many counts of this clonotype. The chain uses TRBV4-3 and TRBJ2-3; TRBD2 is a possible D gene (7 bases). The CDR3 length is 19 residues. Trimming removed 6 bases from V and 2 bases from J, with 27 bases in between. Germline CDR1 LGHNA, CDR2 YSLEER. The CDR3 sequence: CASSRSFPAGGLITDTQYF. CDR3 coding DNA: TGCGCCAGCAGTCGAAGCTTCCCCGCCGGGGGGCTCATCACAGATACGCAGTATTTT.

This clonotype was seen ten or more times. The chain is built from TRBV10-3 and TRBJ2-1; possible D gene TRBD2, 6 bases. V was pared by 4 bases and J by 7 bases, with 17 bases between. CDR1 is ENHRY and CDR2 is SYGVKD in the germline V gene. The CDR3 loop spans 15 amino acids. CDR3 DNA: TGTGCCATCAGTGGCGGGGATAATAGGTTTAATGAGCAGTTCTTC. Its translation: CAISGGDNRFNEQFF.

This chain connects TRBV19 to TRBJ1-1, with D unclear. Trimming pared 3 bases from V and 3 bases from J, leaving 11 bases between. CDR3 size: 14 residues. The germline CDR1 and CDR2 sequences are LNHDA and SQIVND (reference sequence). The CDR3 DNA is TGTGCCAGTAGTATTCCCTGGAGGGACACTGAAGCTTTCTTT. It encodes CASSIPWRDTEAFF.

This clonotype was seen ten or more times. The chain has TRBV7-2 and TRBJ1-2; TRBD1 might be the D (5 bases). Germline assignment: CDR1 SGHTA and CDR2 FQGNSA. Trimming shortened V by 1 base and J by 8 bases, and 17 bases separated the two germline ends. This CDR3 comprises 15 residues. The CDR3: CASSLGGGQSAGYTF. The DNA of the CDR3 is TGTGCCAGCAGCTTAGGAGGAGGACAATCGGCCGGCTACACCTTC.

This clonotype was seen many times. V usage is TRBV11-2 and J usage is TRBJ2-2, with D hard to call. Trimming took off 7 bases at V and 6 bases at J, with 9 bases between the two ends. Germline V gene lookup returns CDR1 SGHAT and CDR2 FQNNGV. The CDR3 extends over 12 amino acids. CDR3 sequence reads: CASITRAGELFF. DNA of the CDR3: TGTGCCAGCATTACCCGGGCCGGGGAGCTGTTTTTT.

The V gene is TRBV18, the J gene TRBJ2-1, with D maybe TRBD2 (6 bases). V was clipped by 3 bases and J by 10 bases, with 16 bases between them. The germline gives CDR1 KGHSH, CDR2 LQKENI. The CDR3 sequence is 14 residues long. CDR3 DNA sequence: TGTGCCAGCTCACCCGAGATGGAGGGGTGGGAGCAGTTCTTC. It yields the protein CASSPEMEGWEQFF.

This clonotype was counted at least ten times. The chain recombines TRBV12-3 or TRBV12-4 with TRBJ2-1; possibly TRBD1 for D (6 bases). The CDR3 covers 15 residues. V was trimmed by 3 bases and J by 5 bases, leaving 14 bases between them. The CDR3 region has the DNA TGTGCCAGCAGTTTTCAGGGGAAGGTCCACAATGAGCAGTTCTTC. Residues: CASSFQGKVHNEQFF.

DNA for the CDR3: TGTGCCAGCAGCGCGGCCGCCGCTACCGGGGAGCTGTTTTTT. Translating it yields CASSAAAATGELFF. The chain joins TRBV9 to TRBJ2-2; D not certain. Germline loops: CDR1 SGDLS, CDR2 YYNGEE. The germline V and J ends were trimmed by 3 bases and 5 bases, with 11 bases remaining between them. The CDR3 covers 14 residues.

This clonotype was counted ten times or more. This chain connects TRBV12-3 or TRBV12-4 to TRBJ1-2, with 10 bases that match TRBD1. This CDR3 contains 14 residues. Trimming took 1 base from V and 7 from J; bases not matched to a gene: 3. This CDR3 is CASSLVGQGGGYTF. As DNA, the CDR3 is TGTGCCAGCAGTTTAGTCGGACAGGGGGGTGGCTACACCTTC.

The sample holds a few counts of this clonotype. The gene calls are TRBV6-8 and TRBJ1-2; 7 bases line up with TRBD1. CDR1 and CDR2 (germline): MNHGY, SAAAGT. The CDR3 is 14 residues long. V was clipped by 7 bases and J by 4 bases; unmatched bases: 9. This CDR3 is CASTRTGAPYGYTF. Here the CDR3 DNA reads TGTGCCAGCACCCGAACAGGGGCCCCCTATGGCTACACCTTC.

This clonotype came up many times. The V and J genes are TRBV12-5 and TRBJ2-1, with a possible D match to TRBD2 (6 bases). Germline V CDR1 and CDR2: LGHNT, FRNRAP. The CDR3 runs to 15 residues. The V end was cut by 0 bases, the J end by 8 bases, with 14 bases between. This CDR3 reads CASGLVLGGMDEQFF. The CDR3 nucleotides are TGTGCTAGTGGTTTGGTACTTGGCGGGATGGATGAGCAGTTCTTC.

The table lists this clonotype with many counts. This rearrangement joins TRBV7-9 to TRBJ2-1, with 10 nucleotides matching TRBD1. Germline CDR1 SEHNR, CDR2 FQNEAQ (reference sequence). V gave up 4 bases and J gave up 1 base; unmatched junction bases: 4. This CDR3 has 16 residues. This CDR3 is CASSSRTGGSYNEQFF. DNA for the CDR3: TGTGCCAGCAGCTCCAGGACAGGGGGGTCCTACAATGAGCAGTTCTTC.

Remarks on this clonotype: One end of the junction does not line up with germline, which may come from a read error. J is TRBJ2-3 and V is TRBV5-3; 10 positions agree with TRBD2. TRBV5-3 is an ORF; its function is uncertain. This CDR3 spans 16 amino acids. DNA for the CDR3: TGTGCCAGCAGCTTGGCCCGACTAGCGGGTTCAGATACGCAGTATTTT. Its protein is CASSLARLAGSDTQYF.

This rearrangement joins TRBV6-2 or TRBV6-3 to TRBJ1-1; the D is unclear. The V and J ends lost 5 bases and 1 base respectively, with 14 bases between them. Germline V CDR1 and CDR2: MNHEY, SVGEGT. This CDR3 region has 15 residues. CDR3 sequence: CASSKLPGPNTEAFF. The CDR3 DNA reads TGTGCCAGCAGTAAGTTACCGGGCCCGAACACTGAAGCTTTCTTT.

The chain recombines TRBV7-2 with TRBJ1-2; 7 positions match TRBD1. The CDR3 covers 15 residues. Germline-derived CDR1 and CDR2 are SGHTA and FQGNSA. Trimming removed 4 bases from V and 2 bases from J; junction bases left unmatched: 7. The CDR3 DNA reads as TGTGCCAGCAGCTCATACAGGGGCCCAAACTATGGCTACACCTTC. This gives the protein CASSSYRGPNYGYTF.

A few counts support this clonotype. The chain links TRBV7-2 to TRBJ1-6; D is perhaps TRBD1 (6 bases). Germline loops: CDR1 SGHTA, CDR2 FQGNSA. V lost 4 bases and J lost 0, with 16 bases in between. The CDR3 is made up of 18 amino acids. As DNA, the CDR3 is TGTGCCAGCAGCTCGCCCCCGGGGGCGAGCTCCTATAATTCACCCCTCCACTTT. Encoded protein: CASSSPPGASSYNSPLHF.